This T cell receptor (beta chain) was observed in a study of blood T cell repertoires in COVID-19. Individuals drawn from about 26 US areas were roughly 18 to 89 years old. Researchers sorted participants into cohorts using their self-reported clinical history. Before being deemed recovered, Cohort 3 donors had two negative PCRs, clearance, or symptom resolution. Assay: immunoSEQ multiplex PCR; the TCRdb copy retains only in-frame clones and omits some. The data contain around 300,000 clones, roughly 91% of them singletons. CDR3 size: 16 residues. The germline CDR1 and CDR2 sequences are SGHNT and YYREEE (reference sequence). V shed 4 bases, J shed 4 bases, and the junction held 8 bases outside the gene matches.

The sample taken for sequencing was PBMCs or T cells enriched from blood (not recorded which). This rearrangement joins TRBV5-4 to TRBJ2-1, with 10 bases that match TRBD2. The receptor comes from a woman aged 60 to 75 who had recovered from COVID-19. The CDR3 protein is CASSPQRGGIYNEQFF. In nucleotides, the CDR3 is TGTGCCAGCAGCCCTCAGCGGGGGGGCATATACAATGAGCAGTTCTTC.